This entry features one T cell receptor beta chain sequence. Its antigen is still unknown. Generated by immunoSEQ multiplex PCR, the TCRdb table keeps only in-frame clones and is missing some. The table includes over 1.5 million clones, under 99% detected once. The sample is drawn from a study of shared clonotypes between healthy human individuals. As for the study in general: Donor composition was two women and three men, aged 18 to 49.

Study-wide findings and caveats: Apart from blood, nothing was sampled; tissue repertoires likely differ.

The sequence derives from a man aged 30-40 years in good health. Source material: naive CD4+ T cells sorted from blood. Specified subset: CD45RA+ positively selected.

CDR3 DNA sequence: TGTGCCTGGAGTGGGGGGCAATCTGGAAACACCATATATTTT. Translation: CAWSGGQSGNTIYF. J is TRBJ1-3 and V is TRBV30, with D maybe TRBD1 (6 bases). The V gene lost 1 base and the J gene lost 1 base, with 8 bases spanning the gap. The CDR3 extends over 14 amino acids. Germline V gene lookup returns CDR1 GTSNPN and CDR2 SVGIG (reference sequence). The whole variable domain, remainder taken from reference TRBV30 and TRBJ1-3, is SQTIHQWPATLVQPVGSPLSLECTVEGTSNPNLYWYRQAAGRGLQLLFYSVGIGQISSEVPQNLSASRPQDRQFILSSKKLLLSDSGFYLCAWSGGQSGNTIYFGEGSWLTVV.